This passage covers 3 T cell receptor beta chains from one sample sequenced in a study of beta chain features in type 1 diabetes listed by TCRdb under 2018. Here is what the overall study found, with its caveats: A moderate but significant shortening of TCRB CDR3 length was observed in type 1 diabetes patients in all four CD4+ subsets.

For these receptors, no antigen is known. Library preparation was by the immunoSEQ multiplex PCR assay. The entire amount of isolated RNA was reverse transcribed using the High Capacity cDNA Reverse Transcription Kit, so the sequenced TCRB transcripts were expressed ones. Not all clones reach the TCRdb copy of this immuneACCESS table, which keeps in-frame sequences only. Checked studies attribute under half of the gap to unresolved V genes and leave the rest unexplained. This sample gives more than 250,000 clones in total; about 13% of them show up just once. The ten most abundant clones make up 0.015% to 0.02% of the sample. Sequencing input: naive CD4+ T cells from blood. This specimen's cell subset or site label, per the study, means: true naive CD4+ T cells. These receptors originate from a man aged 25-40 years with type 1 diabetes.

V usage is TRBV28 and J usage is TRBJ2-7; 8 bases match TRBD1. This CDR3 comprises 17 residues. V lost 3 bases and J lost 3; bases outside the gene matches: 13. Germline V gene sequence: CDR1 MDHEN, CDR2 SYDVKM. CDR3 protein: CASSFILDRVSLYEQYF. CDR3 DNA: TGTGCCAGCAGTTTCATCCTGGACAGGGTATCACTCTACGAGCAGTACTTC. The full variable domain, completed using reference TRBV28 and TRBJ2-7, is DVKVTQSSRYLVKRTGEKVFLECVQDMDHENMFWYRQDPGLGLRLIYFSYDVKMKEKGDIPEGYSVSREKKERFSLILESASTNQTSMYLCASSFILDRVSLYEQYFGPGTRLTVT.

The chain combines TRBV7-2 with TRBJ2-2, with a weak D call TRBD1 (5 bases). Per germline, CDR1 SGHTA and CDR2 FQGNSA. This CDR3 comprises 14 residues. The germline V and J ends were trimmed by 4 bases and 6 bases, with 12 bases remaining between them. In DNA form, the CDR3 reads TGTGCCAGCAGCTCCTCCACAGGCGCCGGGGAGCTGTTTTTT. It is translated as CASSSSTGAGELFF.

This CDR3 reads CASSIGGLTNNEQFF. Here the CDR3 DNA reads TGTGCCAGTAGTATTGGGGGCTTGACGAACAATGAGCAGTTCTTC. This chain connects TRBV19 to TRBJ2-1; the D gene is possibly TRBD1 (6 bases). Germline CDR1 is LNHDA and CDR2 is SQIVND (reference sequence). The CDR3 consists of 15 residues. Trimming pared 3 bases from V and 5 bases from J, leaving 14 bases between.